These 9 T cell receptor beta chains were all obtained from the same sample, sequenced in a study of cytomegalovirus exposure and HLA in healthy donors. It was with 60 Vbeta and 13 Jbeta primers that the PCR ran. This table comes from immunoSEQ multiplex PCR, and its TCRdb copy is limited to in-frame clones, with some not included. Found here are about 41,000 clones; the top ten clones hold around 6.2%. The sequencing sample was made of PBMCs. The source is a man aged 30 to 39 in good health and CMV-seronegative.

The chain uses TRBV10-1 and TRBJ2-7, with D perhaps TRBD1 (5 bases). Germline lookup yields CDR1 WNHNN and CDR2 SYGVQD (reference sequence). The CDR3 is 13 residues long. V was pared by 2 bases and J by 3 bases, with 8 bases between. The CDR3 nucleotides are TGCGCCAGCAGTGAGGGACATTTCTACGAGCAGTACTTC. Protein sequence: CASSEGHFYEQYF.

V and J are TRBV4-3 and TRBJ2-3; unclear D gene. Trimming left V 1 base short and J 2 bases short, with 7 bases between. The CDR3 spans 14 residues. Germline V gene sequence: CDR1 LGHNA, CDR2 YSLEER. CDR3 sequence: CASSQVGDTDTQYF. In nucleotides, the CDR3 is TGCGCCAGCAGCCAAGTTGGAGACACAGATACGCAGTATTTT.

The chain combines TRBV29-1 with TRBJ1-1, with TRBD1 matching over 7 bases. Germline CDR1 SQVTM, CDR2 ANQGSEA. The CDR3 spans 14 residues. J lost 5 bases, V lost 4 bases, and 10 bases had no gene match. CDR3 DNA: TGCAGCGTTGGCCTTTTGACAGGGCGGACTGAAGCTTTCTTT. Translating it yields CSVGLLTGRTEAFF.

The chain joins TRBV6-5 to TRBJ2-7; 8 positions match TRBD1. Germline V lookup: CDR1 MNHEY, CDR2 SVGAGI. V shed 6 bases and J 1 base; nucleotides not matched to a gene: 8. This CDR3 spans 15 amino acids. Written as DNA, the CDR3 is TGTGCCAGCAGAGCCGGACAGGGTCGTTCCTACGAGCAGTACTTC. This sequence encodes CASRAGQGRSYEQYF.

The V gene is TRBV7-9, the J gene TRBJ2-1; TRBD2 matches at 12 bases. CDR3 length equals 16 residues. V dropped 4 bases and J dropped 8; count of bases not matched to a gene: 9. CDR1 SEHNR and CDR2 FQNEAQ come from the germline V gene (reference sequence). The CDR3 nucleotides read TGTGCCAGCAGCTCCCTTCTAGCGGGAGGGAACCATGAGCAGTTCTTC. Amino acid sequence: CASSSLLAGGNHEQFF.

The chain carries TRBV5-1 and TRBJ2-3; tentatively, D is TRBD2 (6 bases). Germline values: CDR1 SGHRS, CDR2 YFSETQ. The V end lost 0 bases, the J end lost 1 base, and 15 bases lay between the germline ends. The CDR3 loop spans 17 amino acids. CDR3 region: CASSLVASWEGTDTQYF. The CDR3 DNA follows: TGCGCCAGCAGCTTGGTGGCTAGCTGGGAGGGCACAGATACGCAGTATTTT.

The chain joins TRBV7-6 to TRBJ2-3; TRBD2 matches at 8 bases. There are 16 residues in the CDR3. The germline V gene encodes CDR1 SGHVS and CDR2 FNYEAQ. The trim removed 4 bases at V and 6 bases at J, leaving 12 bases unmatched. The CDR3 DNA follows: TGTGCCAGCAGCTCAGAGCGGCGGGAGGTAGGGGATACGCAGTATTTT. Translation gives CASSSERREVGDTQYF.

The CDR3 DNA reads as TGTGCCAGCAGCCAGAAAGGGACTAGCGGGAGGGCCGTCGGGGAGCTGTTTTTT. Protein: CASSQKGTSGRAVGELFF. This chain connects TRBV4-2 to TRBJ2-2; TRBD2 matches at 16 bases. The CDR3 is 18 residues long. The V gene's germline CDR1 is LGHNA and CDR2 YNFKEQ. V shed 3 bases and J 7 bases; nucleotides not matched to a gene: 8.

V usage is TRBV11-2 and J usage is TRBJ1-2; D might be TRBD1 (6 bases). The CDR3 loop spans 13 amino acids. Trimming pared 5 bases from V and 4 bases from J, leaving 11 bases between. Per germline, CDR1 SGHAT and CDR2 FQNNGV. This CDR3 reads CASSGSTGYGYTF. The CDR3 DNA is TGTGCCAGCAGCGGATCGACAGGCTATGGCTACACCTTC.